The clone carrying this T cell receptor (beta chain) was counted many times. The antigen is not known. This CDR3 has 15 residues. From germline, CDR1 is MNHNY and CDR2 SVGAGI (reference sequence). Trimming at V came to 6 bases and at J to 6 bases, leaving 5 bases not matched to a gene. This entry belongs to a study of neurological immune-mediated disorders. The wider study: The disease course was relapsing-remitting in around 30 and secondary progressive in about 9% of the 34 multiple sclerosis patients.

MiXCR, run by TCRdb on the 5' RACE reads, gives a single entry per CDR3 protein. The sample has roughly 76,000 distinct CDR3 sequences; 2.5% to 4% are singletons. Overall study findings and caveats: Among 34 multiple sclerosis patients, 18 had repertoires that phylogenetic grouping placed in one related-CDR3 cluster, a possible signature.

Sequenced input: PBMCs. J is TRBJ2-1 and V is TRBV6-6; 13 positions match TRBD2. The clonotype originates from a woman in her fifties or sixties with multiple sclerosis. For the CDR3, the DNA is TGTGCCAGCAGCAAAGGACTAGCGGGAGTCAATGAGCAGTTCTTC. It specifies CASSKGLAGVNEQFF.